Following are 2 T cell receptor beta chains from one sample sequenced in a study of identical twins. TCRdb processed the 5' RACE reads anew with MiXCR; each CDR3 protein has one entry. The table lists hundreds of thousands of distinct CDR3 sequences, about a tenth of them singletons. Sequenced input: memory (CD45RO+) T cells sorted from blood. The receptors here all came from a woman younger than 30 in good health.

This clonotype was counted between two and nine times. In nucleotides, the CDR3 is TGTGCCAGCAGTTACTACCTAGCGGGGGGGACAGATACGCAGTATTTT. The encoded protein is CASSYYLAGGTDTQYF. The rearrangement links TRBV6-5 to TRBJ2-3; the match to TRBD2 covers 12 bases. Unmatched junction bases numbered 2, after V lost 1 base and J lost 3 bases. The CDR3 extends over 16 amino acids. CDR1 is MNHEY, CDR2 SVGAGI, per germline.

The rearrangement links TRBV9 to TRBJ2-3; 8 positions match TRBD2. The CDR3 runs to 15 residues. V shed 0 bases and J 0 bases; nucleotides not matched to a gene: 0. CDR1 and CDR2 from the germline V gene are SGDLS and YYNGEE. The CDR3 region is CASSVAGGSTDTQYF. CDR3 coding DNA: TGTGCCAGCAGCGTAGCGGGAGGGAGCACAGATACGCAGTATTTT.